Shown below are 20 T cell receptor beta chains from a single sample sequenced in a study of cytomegalovirus exposure and HLA in healthy donors. 60 Vbeta and 13 Jbeta primers were used in PCR. The repertoire was sequenced with immunoSEQ multiplex PCR; TCRdb's copy has only in-frame clones and lacks some. The table records fewer than 110,000 clones, 60% to 70% of them present only once. Sample: PBMCs. These receptors were collected from a woman between 45 and 60 years old in good health and CMV-seronegative.

The V call is TRBV6-5, the J call TRBJ1-2, with TRBD1 as a possible D gene (6 bases). Trimming took off 6 bases at V and 3 bases at J, with 14 bases between the two ends. The germline CDR1 and CDR2 sequences are MNHEY and SVGAGI. The CDR3 spans 14 residues. DNA of the CDR3: TGTGCCAGCAGATTAGGACAGTATTACTATGGCTACACCTTC. It is translated as CASRLGQYYYGYTF.

This chain uses TRBV7-9 with TRBJ1-1, with D uncertain. The germline V gene encodes CDR1 SEHNR and CDR2 FQNEAQ (reference sequence). V dropped 5 bases and J dropped 1 base, with 14 bases sitting between them. CDR3 length equals 15 residues. CDR3 residues: CASSRVGAGNTEAFF. CDR3 sequence (DNA): TGTGCCAGCAGCCGGGTGGGTGCGGGGAACACTGAAGCTTTCTTT.

The V call is TRBV7-9, the J call TRBJ1-1; TRBD1 agrees at 7 bases. V lost 6 bases to trimming and J lost 1 base; unmatched junction nucleotides: 11. The CDR3 consists of 16 residues. CDR1 is SEHNR, CDR2 FQNEAQ, per germline (reference sequence). CDR3 in DNA: TGTGCCAGCAGGACAGGGTTGACTACTGGGAACACTGAAGCTTTCTTT. It encodes CASRTGLTTGNTEAFF.

The CDR3 DNA sequence: TGTGCCAGCAGCTTCAGCGGGAGAACCTACAATGAGCAGTTCTTC. Its protein is CASSFSGRTYNEQFF. The genes are TRBV7-3 and TRBJ2-1; TRBD2 matches 8 bases. The CDR3 has 15 amino acids. Germline V gene lookup returns CDR1 SGHTA and CDR2 FQGTGA. V trimming: 3 bases; J trimming: 2 bases; junction bases outside the gene matches: 3.

This clone was observed a single time. The genes are TRBV11-2 and TRBJ1-1; D is unresolved. The CDR3 totals 13 residues. Per germline, CDR1 SGHAT and CDR2 FQNNGV. V was cut by 3 bases and J by 3 bases, with 8 bases left in between. CDR3 loop: CASSFRGYTEAFF. The CDR3 nucleotides read TGTGCCAGCAGCTTTCGCGGGTACACTGAAGCTTTCTTT.

The chain employs TRBV7-9 and TRBJ1-2, with TRBD1 identical over 7 bases. The CDR3 totals 13 residues. V was pared by 1 base and J by 10 bases, with 6 bases of the junction left unmatched. CDR1 and CDR2 (germline): SEHNR, FQNEAQ (reference sequence). The CDR3 bases are TGTGCCAGCAGCTTAGGTTCGGGACAGCACTACACCTTC. It codes for CASSLGSGQHYTF.

DNA for the CDR3: TGTGCCAGCGACAGGGGGATTAACTATGGCTACACCTTC. Translating it yields CASDRGINYGYTF. V and J are TRBV2 and TRBJ1-2, with 9 bases lining up with TRBD1. The germline CDR1 and CDR2 sequences are SNHLY and FYNNEI. This CDR3 contains 13 residues. V shed 8 bases, J shed 1 base, and the junction held 2 bases outside the gene matches. The entire variable domain, with the rest obtained from reference TRBV2 and TRBJ1-2, is as follows: EPEVTQTPSHQVTQMGQEVILRCVPISNHLYFYWYRQILGQKVEFLVSFYNNEISEKSEIFDDQFSVERPDGSNFTLKIRSTKLEDSAMYFCASDRGINYGYTFGSGTRLTVV.

The V and J genes are TRBV5-5 and TRBJ1-5; 9 bases match TRBD1. Germline assignment: CDR1 SGHKS and CDR2 YYEKEE (reference sequence). With V trimmed by 4 bases and J by 4 bases, 15 bases remained unmatched. The CDR3 is made up of 18 amino acids. The DNA of the CDR3 is TGTGCCAGCAGCCCATACTACGGACAGGGGAATTTGAATCAGCCCCAGCATTTT. Its translation: CASSPYYGQGNLNQPQHF.

V gene TRBV18 combines with J gene TRBJ2-7; 7 bases match TRBD1. The CDR3 has 15 residues. V lost 6 bases, J lost 4 bases, and 12 bases stayed unmatched. Germline CDR1 is KGHSH and CDR2 is LQKENI. This CDR3 reads CASSQGDGLPYEQYF. For the CDR3, the DNA is TGTGCCAGCTCCCAGGGGGATGGGTTACCGTACGAGCAGTACTTC.

The J gene is TRBJ2-5, the V gene TRBV20-1; perhaps TRBD2 as D (6 bases). Germline loops: CDR1 DFQATT, CDR2 SNEGSKA (reference sequence). The CDR3 consists of 10 residues. CDR3 nucleotides: TGCAGGAACGGGAGAGAGACCCAGTACTTC. Encoded protein: CRNGRETQYF.

V and J are TRBV5-6 and TRBJ2-7; tentative D call: TRBD2 (5 bases). The germline V and J ends were trimmed by 4 bases and 3 bases, with 8 bases remaining between them. Germline V gene data show CDR1 as SGHDT and CDR2 as YYEEEE. The CDR3 loop spans 12 amino acids. The CDR3 DNA reads TGTGCCAGCAGCCTGGACTTCTACGAGCAGTACTTC. Translated: CASSLDFYEQYF.

The V gene is TRBV6-5, the J gene TRBJ1-3; D is uncertain. Germline values: CDR1 MNHEY, CDR2 SVGAGI. The V and J ends lost 2 bases and 0 bases respectively, with 8 bases between them. The CDR3 is 15 residues long. This CDR3 reads CASSYGLDSGNTIYF. In DNA, the CDR3 is TGTGCCAGCAGTTACGGACTGGACTCTGGAAACACCATATATTTT.

This rearrangement joins TRBV27 to TRBJ2-6; tentative D call: TRBD1 (5 bases). The CDR3 contains 18 residues. Germline loops: CDR1 MNHEY, CDR2 SMNVEV (reference sequence). Trimming stripped 2 bases from V and 0 bases from J, with 14 bases between. The CDR3 DNA follows: TGTGCCAGCAGTTTAAGGGCAGGGTGGCCCTCTGGGGCCAACGTCCTGACTTTC. Translating it yields CASSLRAGWPSGANVLTF.

This clone was found a few times. V usage is TRBV5-1 and J usage is TRBJ1-1; 9 nucleotides align to TRBD1. There are 15 residues in the CDR3. Trimming removed 0 bases from V and 8 bases from J; junction bases left unmatched: 8. CDR1 SGHRS and CDR2 YFSETQ come from the germline V gene. Written as DNA, the CDR3 is TGCGCCAGCAGCTTGGCCGAACCTGGGACAGGGGAAGCTTTCTTT. Translated, it gives CASSLAEPGTGEAFF.

The rearrangement uses TRBV28 and TRBJ1-2; weak D call: TRBD1 (6 bases). The V gene's germline CDR1 is MDHEN and CDR2 SYDVKM. V lost 5 bases, J lost 7 bases, and 17 bases lay in between. The CDR3 covers 14 residues. The CDR3 region has the DNA TGTGCCAGCAGTCAGGGGTTCTCGGTTGGTGGCTACACCTTC. Protein sequence: CASSQGFSVGGYTF.

The chain is built from TRBV6-1 and TRBJ2-3; no clear D. The CDR3 runs 13 residues. Germline assignment: CDR1 MNHNS and CDR2 SASEGT. V was cut by 2 bases and J by 6 bases, with 9 bases left in between. The CDR3 sequence is CASSESLSDTQYF. CDR3 coding DNA: TGTGCCAGCAGTGAATCTCTGAGCGATACGCAGTATTTT.

Only one count was recorded for this clone. The genes are TRBV7-9 and TRBJ2-1; D might be TRBD2 (5 bases). The CDR3 has 13 amino acids. Per the germline V gene, CDR1 is SEHNR and CDR2 is FQNEAQ (reference sequence). V was pared by 5 bases and J by 6 bases, with 11 bases between. The CDR3 sequence: CASSVLGVNEQFF. For the CDR3, the DNA is TGTGCCAGCAGCGTCCTGGGAGTCAATGAGCAGTTCTTC.

V and J are TRBV27 and TRBJ1-1; D perhaps matches TRBD1 (5 bases). The CDR3 runs to 13 residues. Looked up from germline, CDR1 is MNHEY and CDR2 is SMNVEV (reference sequence). The V gene lost 7 bases and the J gene lost 3 bases, with 12 bases spanning the gap. The CDR3 loop is CASKNRRDTEAFF. The DNA for the CDR3 is TGTGCCAGCAAAAACAGGAGGGACACTGAAGCTTTCTTT.

The chain combines TRBV9 with TRBJ2-7, with D possibly being TRBD2 (6 bases). The CDR3 is 16 amino acids. CDR1 is SGDLS, CDR2 YYNGEE, per germline. Trimming took off 0 bases at V and 2 bases at J, with 15 bases between the two ends. As DNA, the CDR3 is TGTGCCAGCAGCGTAGCCGGGAGAGGGAATACCTACGAGCAGTACTTC. Translated: CASSVAGRGNTYEQYF.

The V and J genes are TRBV7-8 and TRBJ2-7; D is undetermined. CDR3 length equals 16 residues. Per germline, CDR1 SGHVS and CDR2 FQNEAQ. Trimming pared 1 base from V and 4 bases from J, leaving 17 bases between. The CDR3 coding sequence is TGTGCCAGCAGCTTAGTAGCCGAATACCTACCTTACGAGCAGTACTTC. Translating gives CASSLVAEYLPYEQYF. Full variable domain (rest looked up from reference TRBV7-8 and TRBJ2-7): GAGVSQSPRYKVAKRGQDVALRCDPISGHVSLFWYQQALGQGPEFLTYFQNEAQLDKSGLPSDRFFAERPEGSVSTLKIQRTQQEDSAVYLCASSLVAEYLPYEQYFGPGTRLTVT.